This TCR beta chain comes out of a study of regulatory T cells in long-lasting Graves disease. This clonotype was picked up many times. Trimming left V 3 bases short and J 4 bases short, with 7 bases between. The germline V gene encodes CDR1 SEHNR and CDR2 FQNEAQ (reference sequence). This CDR3 is built from 12 residues. Time point given: newly diagnosed GD, antithyroid drugs for less than 3 months. PBMC RNA served as the TCR library source. Building the TCR beta libraries relied on iRepertoire HTBI primers, and CDR3 regions underwent Arm-PCR. TCRdb processed the multiplex PCR reads anew with MiXCR; each CDR3 protein has one entry. The data contain 400,000 to 550,000 distinct CDR3 sequences, 15% to 20% of them singletons. The sample was also linked to a second study, of T cells in Graves' hyperthyroidism and ophthalmopathy. From that second work: Graves' hyperthyroidism qualified as stable when ophthalmopathy did not progress within 18 months. Exclusion followed for patients with uncontrolled infection, other autoimmune disease, pregnancy or lactation.

The source material was peripheral blood mononuclear cells (PBMCs), sampled at new diagnosis, from a patient treated with antithyroid drugs. The genes are TRBV7-9 and TRBJ2-7; D gene unclear. The clonotype comes from a woman aged 25 to 39 with Graves disease. In DNA, the CDR3 is TGTGCCAGCAGCTTGGAGAGGTACGAGCAGTACTTC. Encoded protein: CASSLERYEQYF.